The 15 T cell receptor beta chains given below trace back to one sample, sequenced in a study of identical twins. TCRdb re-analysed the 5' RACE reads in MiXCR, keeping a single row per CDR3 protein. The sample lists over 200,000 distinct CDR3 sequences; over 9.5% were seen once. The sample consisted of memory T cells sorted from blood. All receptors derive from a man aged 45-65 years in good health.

The CDR3 region has the DNA TGTGCCAGCAGCTTAGCGCCCGGGACTAGCGGGAGCACAGATACGCAGTATTTT. Encoded protein: CASSLAPGTSGSTDTQYF. The chain couples TRBV7-2 to TRBJ2-3; TRBD2 matches 12 bases. J was trimmed by 0 bases and V by 0 bases; bases with no gene match: 4. The CDR3 is made up of 18 amino acids. Germline CDR1 and CDR2: SGHTA and FQGNSA. The full variable domain, in which reference TRBV7-2 and TRBJ2-3 provide the parts outside the CDR3, is GAGVSQSPSNKVTEKGKDVELRCDPISGHTALYWYRQSLGQGLEFLIYFQGNSAPDKSGLPSDRFSAERTGGSVSTLTIQRTQQEDSAVYLCASSLAPGTSGSTDTQYFGPGTRLTVL.

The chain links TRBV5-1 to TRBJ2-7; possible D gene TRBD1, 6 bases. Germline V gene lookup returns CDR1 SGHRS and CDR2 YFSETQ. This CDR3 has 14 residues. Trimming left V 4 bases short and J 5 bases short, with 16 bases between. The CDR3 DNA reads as TGCGCCAGCAGCCCAGGACAGAATTCCCACGAGCAGTACTTC. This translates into CASSPGQNSHEQYF. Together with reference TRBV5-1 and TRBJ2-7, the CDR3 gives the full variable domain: KAGVTQTPRYLIKTRGQQVTLSCSPISGHRSVSWYQQTPGQGLQFLFEYFSETQRNKGNFPGRFSGRQFSNSRSEMNVSTLELGDSALYLCASSPGQNSHEQYFGPGTRLTVT.

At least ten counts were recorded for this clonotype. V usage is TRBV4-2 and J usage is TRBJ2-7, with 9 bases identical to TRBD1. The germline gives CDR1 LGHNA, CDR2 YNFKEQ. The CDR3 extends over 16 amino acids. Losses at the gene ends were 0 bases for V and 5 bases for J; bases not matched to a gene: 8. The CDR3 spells CASSQDAGQGNNEQYF. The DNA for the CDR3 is TGTGCCAGCAGCCAAGATGCGGGACAGGGCAACAACGAGCAGTACTTC.

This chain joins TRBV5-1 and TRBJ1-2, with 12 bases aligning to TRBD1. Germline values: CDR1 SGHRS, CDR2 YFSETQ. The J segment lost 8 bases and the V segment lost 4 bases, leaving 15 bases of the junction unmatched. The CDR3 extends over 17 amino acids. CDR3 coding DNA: TGCGCCAGCAGCCAGACTACCCCGGGACAGGGGGCGGGAGGCTACACCTTC. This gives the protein CASSQTTPGQGAGGYTF.

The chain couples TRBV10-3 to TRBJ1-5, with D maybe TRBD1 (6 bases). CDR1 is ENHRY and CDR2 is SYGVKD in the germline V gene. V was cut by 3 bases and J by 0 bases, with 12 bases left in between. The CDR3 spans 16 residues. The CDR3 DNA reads TGTGCCATCAGTGAATCGGACAGCTATAGCAATCAGCCCCAGCATTTT. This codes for CAISESDSYSNQPQHF.

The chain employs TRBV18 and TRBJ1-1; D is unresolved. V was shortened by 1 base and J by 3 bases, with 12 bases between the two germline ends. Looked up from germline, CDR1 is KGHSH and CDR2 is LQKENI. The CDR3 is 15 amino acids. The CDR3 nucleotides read TGTGCCAGCTCACCACGTAATAAAAGGGACACTGAAGCTTTCTTT. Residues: CASSPRNKRDTEAFF.

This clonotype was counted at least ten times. The CDR3 nucleotides read TGTGCCAGCAGCCGGACTAGCGGGGGAGAGGTGCAGTTCTTC. Protein product: CASSRTSGGEVQFF. The chain links TRBV7-9 to TRBJ2-1; 13 bases line up with TRBD2. Germline V gene lookup returns CDR1 SEHNR and CDR2 FQNEAQ (reference sequence). Unmatched junction bases numbered 7, after V lost 5 bases and J lost 12 bases. This CDR3 comprises 14 residues.

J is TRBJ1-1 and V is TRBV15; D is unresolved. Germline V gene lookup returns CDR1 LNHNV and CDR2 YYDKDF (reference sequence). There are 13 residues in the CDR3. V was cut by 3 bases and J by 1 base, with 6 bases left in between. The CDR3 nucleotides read TGTGCCACCAGCAGCGGGCCGAACACTGAAGCTTTCTTT. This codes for CATSSGPNTEAFF.

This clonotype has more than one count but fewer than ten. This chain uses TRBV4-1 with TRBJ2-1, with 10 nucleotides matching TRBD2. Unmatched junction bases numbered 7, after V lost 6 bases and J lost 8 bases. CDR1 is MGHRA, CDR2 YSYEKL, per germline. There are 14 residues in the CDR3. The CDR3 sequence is CASSRSSGSHEQFF. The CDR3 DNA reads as TGCGCCAGCAGTCGCTCTAGCGGGAGCCATGAGCAGTTCTTC.

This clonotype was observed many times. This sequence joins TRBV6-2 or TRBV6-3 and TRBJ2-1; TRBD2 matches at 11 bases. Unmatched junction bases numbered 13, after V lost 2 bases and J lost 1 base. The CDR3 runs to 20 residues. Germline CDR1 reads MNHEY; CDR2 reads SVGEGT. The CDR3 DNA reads TGTGCCAGCAGTTACCCACCCACTAGCGGGAGTTCTTTTTCCTACAATGAGCAGTTCTTC. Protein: CASSYPPTSGSSFSYNEQFF.

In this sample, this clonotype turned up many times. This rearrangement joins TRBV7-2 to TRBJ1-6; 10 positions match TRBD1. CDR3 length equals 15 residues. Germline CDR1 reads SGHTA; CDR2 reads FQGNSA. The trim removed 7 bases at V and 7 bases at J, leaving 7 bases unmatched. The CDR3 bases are TGTGCCAGCAACCTACCGGGACAGGGGAATTCACCCCTCCACTTT. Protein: CASNLPGQGNSPLHF. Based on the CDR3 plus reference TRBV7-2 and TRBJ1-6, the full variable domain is GAGVSQSPSNKVTEKGKDVELRCDPISGHTALYWYRQSLGQGLEFLIYFQGNSAPDKSGLPSDRFSAERTGGSVSTLTIQRTQQEDSAVYLCASNLPGQGNSPLHFGNGTRLTVT.

The CDR3 bases are TGCGCCAGCAGCTTGGCCGAGCCAGGACAAGAGACCCAGTACTTC. It is translated as CASSLAEPGQETQYF. This chain joins TRBV5-1 and TRBJ2-5, with D unclear. The CDR3 length is 15 residues. The V gene's germline CDR1 is SGHRS and CDR2 YFSETQ. Trimming left V 0 bases short and J 2 bases short, with 11 bases between.

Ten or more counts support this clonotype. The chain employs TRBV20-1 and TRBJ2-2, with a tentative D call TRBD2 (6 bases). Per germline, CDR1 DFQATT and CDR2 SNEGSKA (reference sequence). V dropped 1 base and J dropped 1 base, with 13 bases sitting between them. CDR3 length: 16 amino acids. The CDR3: CSARGALAWNTGELFF. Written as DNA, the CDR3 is TGCAGTGCTAGAGGAGCCCTAGCGTGGAACACCGGGGAGCTGTTTTTT.

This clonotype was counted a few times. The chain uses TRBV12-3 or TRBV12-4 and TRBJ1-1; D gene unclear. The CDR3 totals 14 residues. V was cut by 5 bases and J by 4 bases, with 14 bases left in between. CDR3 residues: CASSPHTTGTEAFF. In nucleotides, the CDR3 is TGTGCCAGCAGTCCGCATACTACGGGCACTGAAGCTTTCTTT.

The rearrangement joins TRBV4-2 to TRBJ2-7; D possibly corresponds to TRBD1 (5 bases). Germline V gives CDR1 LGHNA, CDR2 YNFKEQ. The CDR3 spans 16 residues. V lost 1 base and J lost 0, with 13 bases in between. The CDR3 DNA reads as TGTGCCAGCAGCCAAGCAGAGGACACGTTCTCCTACGAGCAGTACTTC. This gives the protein CASSQAEDTFSYEQYF.